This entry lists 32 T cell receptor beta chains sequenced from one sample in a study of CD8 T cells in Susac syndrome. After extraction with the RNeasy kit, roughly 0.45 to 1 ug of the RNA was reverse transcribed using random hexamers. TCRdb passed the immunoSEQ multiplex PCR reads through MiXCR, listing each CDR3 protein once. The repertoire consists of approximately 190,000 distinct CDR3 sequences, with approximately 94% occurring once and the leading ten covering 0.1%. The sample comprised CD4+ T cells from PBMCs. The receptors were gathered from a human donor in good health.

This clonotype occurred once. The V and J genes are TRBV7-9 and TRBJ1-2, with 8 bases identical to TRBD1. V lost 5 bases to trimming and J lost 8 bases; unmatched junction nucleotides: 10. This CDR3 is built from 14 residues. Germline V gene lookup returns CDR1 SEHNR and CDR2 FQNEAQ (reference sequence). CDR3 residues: CASSPIQGARGYTF. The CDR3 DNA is TGTGCCAGCAGCCCAATCCAGGGGGCGCGGGGCTACACCTTC.

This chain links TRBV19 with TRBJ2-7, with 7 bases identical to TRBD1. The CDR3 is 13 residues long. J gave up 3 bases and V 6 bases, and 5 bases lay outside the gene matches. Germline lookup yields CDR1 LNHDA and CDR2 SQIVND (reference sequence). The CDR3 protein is CASSRQGRYEQYF. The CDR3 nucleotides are TGTGCCAGTAGCCGACAGGGACGCTACGAGCAGTACTTC.

In DNA form, the CDR3 reads TGTGCCAGCAGCCAGGGACAGGGGGCTGGCGAGCAGTACTTC. The encoded protein is CASSQGQGAGEQYF. The V gene is TRBV14, the J gene TRBJ2-7, with 12 bases identical to TRBD1. This CDR3 comprises 14 residues. CDR1 and CDR2 (germline): SGHDN, FVKESK. J gave up 6 bases and V 3 bases, and 3 bases lay outside the gene matches.

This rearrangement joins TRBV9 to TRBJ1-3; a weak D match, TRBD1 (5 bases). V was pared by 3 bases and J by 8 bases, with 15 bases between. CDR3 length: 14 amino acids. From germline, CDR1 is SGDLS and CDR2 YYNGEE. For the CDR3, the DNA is TGTGCCAGCAGCGGAAATTACAGGTCGGACACCATATATTTT. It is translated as CASSGNYRSDTIYF.

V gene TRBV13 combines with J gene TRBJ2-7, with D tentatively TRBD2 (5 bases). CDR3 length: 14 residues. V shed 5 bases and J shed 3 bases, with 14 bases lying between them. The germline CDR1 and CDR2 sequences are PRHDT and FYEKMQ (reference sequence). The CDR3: CASSRRGSVYEQYV. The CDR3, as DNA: TGTGCCAGCAGCCGGCGTGGTAGCGTCTACGAGCAGTACGTC.

The CDR3 region has the DNA TGCAGTGCCGAGCCGACAGACAGCTCCTATAATTCACCCCTCCACTTT. Residues: CSAEPTDSSYNSPLHF. The chain couples TRBV20-1 to TRBJ1-6; D may be TRBD1 (5 bases). V was cut by 6 bases and J by 0 bases, with 15 bases left in between. CDR1 and CDR2 (germline): DFQATT, SNEGSKA (reference sequence). The CDR3 is made up of 16 amino acids.

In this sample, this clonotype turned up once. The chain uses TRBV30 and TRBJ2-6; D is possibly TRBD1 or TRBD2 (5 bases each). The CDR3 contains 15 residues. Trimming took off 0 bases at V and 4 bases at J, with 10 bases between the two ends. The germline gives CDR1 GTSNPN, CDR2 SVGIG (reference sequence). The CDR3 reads CAWSVEGKGANVLTF. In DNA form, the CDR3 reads TGTGCCTGGAGTGTTGAGGGGAAAGGGGCCAACGTCCTGACTTTC.

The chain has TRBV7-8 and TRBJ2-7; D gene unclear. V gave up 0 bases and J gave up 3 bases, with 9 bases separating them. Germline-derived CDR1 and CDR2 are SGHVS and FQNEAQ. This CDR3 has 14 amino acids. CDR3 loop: CASSLAGNLYEQYV. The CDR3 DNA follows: TGTGCCAGCAGCTTAGCGGGGAACCTCTACGAGCAGTACGTC.

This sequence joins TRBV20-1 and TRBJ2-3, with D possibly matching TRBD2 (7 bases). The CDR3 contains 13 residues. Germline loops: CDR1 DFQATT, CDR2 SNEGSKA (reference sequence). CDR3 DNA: TGCAGCGCCGCGGGGGCGAGCACAGATACGCAGTATTTT. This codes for CSAAGASTDTQYF.

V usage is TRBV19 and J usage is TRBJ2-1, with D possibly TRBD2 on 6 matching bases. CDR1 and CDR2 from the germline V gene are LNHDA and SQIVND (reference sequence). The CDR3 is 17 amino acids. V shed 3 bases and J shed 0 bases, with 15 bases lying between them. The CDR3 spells CASSIAGTPSSYNEQFF. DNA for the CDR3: TGTGCCAGTAGTATCGCGGGGACCCCAAGCTCCTACAATGAGCAGTTCTTC.

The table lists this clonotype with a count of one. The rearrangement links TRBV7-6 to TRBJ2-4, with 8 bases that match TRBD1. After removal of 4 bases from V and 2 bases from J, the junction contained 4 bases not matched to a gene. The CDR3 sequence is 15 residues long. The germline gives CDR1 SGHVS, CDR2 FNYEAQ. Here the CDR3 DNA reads TGTGCCAGCAGCTCAGGACAGGGCTCCAAAAACATTCAGTACTTC. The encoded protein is CASSSGQGSKNIQYF.

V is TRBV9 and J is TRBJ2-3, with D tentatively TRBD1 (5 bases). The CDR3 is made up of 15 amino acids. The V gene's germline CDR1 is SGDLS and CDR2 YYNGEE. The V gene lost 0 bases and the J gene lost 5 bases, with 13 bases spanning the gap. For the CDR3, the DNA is TGTGCCAGCAGCGTAGAGGACAAGGAAGTAGATACGCAGTATTTT. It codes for CASSVEDKEVDTQYF.

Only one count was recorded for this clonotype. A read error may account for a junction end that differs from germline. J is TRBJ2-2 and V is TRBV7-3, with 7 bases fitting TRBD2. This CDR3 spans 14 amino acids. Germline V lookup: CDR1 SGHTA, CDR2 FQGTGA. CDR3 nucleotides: TGTGCCAGCAGCCCTAGCGGAGACACCGGGGATCTGTTTTTT. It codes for CASSPSGDTGDLFF. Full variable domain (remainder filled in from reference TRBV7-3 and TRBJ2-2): GAGVSQTPSNKVTEKGKYVELRCDPISGHTALYWYRQSLGQGPEFLIYFQGTGAADDSGLPNDRFFAVRPEGSVSTLKIQRTERGDSAVYLCASSPSGDTGDLFFGEGSRLTVL.

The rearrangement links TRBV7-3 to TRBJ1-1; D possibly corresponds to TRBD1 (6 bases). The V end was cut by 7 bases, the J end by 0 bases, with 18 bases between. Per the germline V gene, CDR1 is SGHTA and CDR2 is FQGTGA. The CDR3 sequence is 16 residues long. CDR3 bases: TGTGCCAGCAAATTAACAGGGACCAAGGTGAACACTGAAGCTTTCTTT. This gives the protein CASKLTGTKVNTEAFF.

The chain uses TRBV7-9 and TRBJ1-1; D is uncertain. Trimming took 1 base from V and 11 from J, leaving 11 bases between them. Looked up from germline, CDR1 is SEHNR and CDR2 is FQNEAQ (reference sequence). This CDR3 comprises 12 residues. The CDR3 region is CASSLEGRTAFF. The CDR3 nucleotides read TGTGCCAGCAGCTTAGAGGGCCGGACGGCTTTCTTT.

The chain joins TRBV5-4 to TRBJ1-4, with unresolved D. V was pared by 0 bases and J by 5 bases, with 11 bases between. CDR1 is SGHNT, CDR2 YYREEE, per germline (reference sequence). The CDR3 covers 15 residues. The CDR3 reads CASSLGAPGNEKLFF. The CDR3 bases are TGTGCCAGCAGCTTGGGGGCCCCCGGGAATGAAAAACTGTTTTTT.

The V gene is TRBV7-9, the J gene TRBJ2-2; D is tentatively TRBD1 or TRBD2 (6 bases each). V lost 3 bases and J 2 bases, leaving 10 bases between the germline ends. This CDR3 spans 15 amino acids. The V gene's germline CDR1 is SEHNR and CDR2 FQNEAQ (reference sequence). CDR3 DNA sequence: TGTGCCAGCAGCTTGTCGGGGGCAAACACCGGGGAGCTGTTTTTT. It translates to CASSLSGANTGELFF.

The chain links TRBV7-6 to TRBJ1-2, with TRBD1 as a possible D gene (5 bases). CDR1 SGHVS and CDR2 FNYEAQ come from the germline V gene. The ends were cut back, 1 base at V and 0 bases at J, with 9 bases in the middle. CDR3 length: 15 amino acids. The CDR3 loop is CASSLGDRTNYGYTF. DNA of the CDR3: TGTGCCAGCAGCTTAGGGGACCGCACTAACTATGGCTACACCTTC.

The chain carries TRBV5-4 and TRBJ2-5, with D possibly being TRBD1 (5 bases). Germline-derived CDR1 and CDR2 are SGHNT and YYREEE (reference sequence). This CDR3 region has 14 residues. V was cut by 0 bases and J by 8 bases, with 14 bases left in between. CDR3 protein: CASSLDQGSSTQYF. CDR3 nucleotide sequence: TGTGCCAGCAGCTTGGACCAGGGTAGCTCTACCCAGTACTTC. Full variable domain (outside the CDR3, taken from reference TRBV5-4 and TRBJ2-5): ETGVTQSPTHLIKTRGQQVTLRCSSQSGHNTVSWYQQALGQGPQFIFQYYREEENGRGNFPPRFSGLQFPNYSSELNVNALELDDSALYLCASSLDQGSSTQYFGPGTRLLVL.

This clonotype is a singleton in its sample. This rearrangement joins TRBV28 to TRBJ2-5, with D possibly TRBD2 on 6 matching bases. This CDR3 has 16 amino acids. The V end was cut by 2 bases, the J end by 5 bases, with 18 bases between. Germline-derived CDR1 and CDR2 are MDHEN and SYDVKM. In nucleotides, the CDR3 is TGTGCCAGCAGTTTAAGGGACTCCCCCGTTCGTGAGACCCAGTACTTC. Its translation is CASSLRDSPVRETQYF.

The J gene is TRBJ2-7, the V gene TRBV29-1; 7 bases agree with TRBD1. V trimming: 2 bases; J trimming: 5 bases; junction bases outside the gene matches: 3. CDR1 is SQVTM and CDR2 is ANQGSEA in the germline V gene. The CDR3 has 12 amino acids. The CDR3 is CSVEPGGNEQYF. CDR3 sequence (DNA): TGCAGCGTTGAACCAGGGGGAAACGAGCAGTACTTC.

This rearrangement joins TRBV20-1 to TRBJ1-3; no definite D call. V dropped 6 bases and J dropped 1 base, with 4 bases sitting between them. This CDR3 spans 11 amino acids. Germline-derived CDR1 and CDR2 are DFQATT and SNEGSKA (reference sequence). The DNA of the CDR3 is TGCAGTGCCGGGTCTGGAAACACCATATATTTT. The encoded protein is CSAGSGNTIYF.

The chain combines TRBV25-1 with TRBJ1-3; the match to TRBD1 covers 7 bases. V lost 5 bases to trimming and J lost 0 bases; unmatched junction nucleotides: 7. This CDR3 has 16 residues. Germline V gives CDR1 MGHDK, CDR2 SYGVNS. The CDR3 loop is CASSKNRGRSGNTIYF. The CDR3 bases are TGTGCCAGCAGTAAAAACAGGGGACGCTCTGGAAACACCATATATTTT.

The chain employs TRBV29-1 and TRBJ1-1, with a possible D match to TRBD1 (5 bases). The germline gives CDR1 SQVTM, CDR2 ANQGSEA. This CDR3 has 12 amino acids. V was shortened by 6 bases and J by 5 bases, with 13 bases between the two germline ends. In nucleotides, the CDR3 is TGCAGCGTCGGGGGGTTTGGGACTGAAGCTTTCTTT. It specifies CSVGGFGTEAFF.

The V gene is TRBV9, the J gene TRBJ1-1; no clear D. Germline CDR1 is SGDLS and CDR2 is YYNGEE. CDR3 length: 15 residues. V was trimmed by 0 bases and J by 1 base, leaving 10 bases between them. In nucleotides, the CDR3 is TGTGCCAGCAGCGTAGGGGCCAGGCCGAACACTGAAGCTTTCTTT. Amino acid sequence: CASSVGARPNTEAFF. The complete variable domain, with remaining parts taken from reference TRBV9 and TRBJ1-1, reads DSGVTQTPKHLITATGQRVTLRCSPRSGDLSVYWYQQSLDQGLQFLIQYYNGEERAKGNILERFSAQQFPDLHSELNLSSLELGDSALYFCASSVGARPNTEAFFGQGTRLTVV.

CDR3 amino acids: CASSLGILRSGANVLTF. As DNA, the CDR3 is TGTGCCAGCAGCTTGGGAATCCTCCGCTCTGGGGCCAACGTCCTGACTTTC. J is TRBJ2-6 and V is TRBV5-4; unclear D gene. Trimming pared 0 bases from V and 0 bases from J, leaving 10 bases between. Germline CDR1 SGHNT, CDR2 YYREEE (reference sequence). The length of the CDR3 is 17 residues.

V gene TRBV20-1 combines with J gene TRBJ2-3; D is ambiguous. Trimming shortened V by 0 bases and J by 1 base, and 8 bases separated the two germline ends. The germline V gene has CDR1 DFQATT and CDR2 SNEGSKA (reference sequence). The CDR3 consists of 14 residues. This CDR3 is CSARDGSGTDTQYF. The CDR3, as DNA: TGCAGTGCTAGAGATGGGTCGGGCACAGATACGCAGTATTTT.

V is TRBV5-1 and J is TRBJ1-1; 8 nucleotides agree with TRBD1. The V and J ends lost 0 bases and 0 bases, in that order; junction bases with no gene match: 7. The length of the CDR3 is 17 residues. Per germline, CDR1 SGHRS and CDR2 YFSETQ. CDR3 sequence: CASSLGGRGPVNTEAFF. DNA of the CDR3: TGCGCCAGCAGCTTGGGCGGCAGGGGGCCCGTGAACACTGAAGCTTTCTTT.

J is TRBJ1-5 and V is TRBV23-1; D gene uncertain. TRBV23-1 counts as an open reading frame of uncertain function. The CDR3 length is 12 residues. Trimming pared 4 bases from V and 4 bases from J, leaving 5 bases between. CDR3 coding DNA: TGCGCCAGCAGTCCTGATAATCAGCCCCAGCATTTT. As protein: CASSPDNQPQHF.

CDR3 sequence: CASSSGQGNGYTF. In DNA form, the CDR3 reads TGTGCCAGTAGTTCGGGACAGGGAAATGGCTACACCTTC. The genes are TRBV19 and TRBJ1-2; 9 bases are a match to TRBD1. Trimming removed 5 bases from V and 6 bases from J; junction bases left unmatched: 4. The germline V gene encodes CDR1 LNHDA and CDR2 SQIVND (reference sequence). The CDR3 is 13 amino acids.

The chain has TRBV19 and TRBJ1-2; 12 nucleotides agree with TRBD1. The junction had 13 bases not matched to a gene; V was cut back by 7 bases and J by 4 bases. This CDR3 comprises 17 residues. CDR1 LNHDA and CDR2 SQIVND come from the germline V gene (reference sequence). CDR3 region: CASTPPGTGGRGYGYTF. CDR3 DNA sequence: TGTGCCAGTACCCCCCCAGGGACAGGGGGCCGGGGCTATGGCTACACCTTC.

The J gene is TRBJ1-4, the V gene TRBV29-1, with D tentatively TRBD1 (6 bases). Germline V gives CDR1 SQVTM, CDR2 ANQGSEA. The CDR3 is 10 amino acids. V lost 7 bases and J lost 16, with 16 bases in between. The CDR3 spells CSANLGQQFF. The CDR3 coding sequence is TGCAGCGCTAACCTCGGACAGCAGTTTTTT.